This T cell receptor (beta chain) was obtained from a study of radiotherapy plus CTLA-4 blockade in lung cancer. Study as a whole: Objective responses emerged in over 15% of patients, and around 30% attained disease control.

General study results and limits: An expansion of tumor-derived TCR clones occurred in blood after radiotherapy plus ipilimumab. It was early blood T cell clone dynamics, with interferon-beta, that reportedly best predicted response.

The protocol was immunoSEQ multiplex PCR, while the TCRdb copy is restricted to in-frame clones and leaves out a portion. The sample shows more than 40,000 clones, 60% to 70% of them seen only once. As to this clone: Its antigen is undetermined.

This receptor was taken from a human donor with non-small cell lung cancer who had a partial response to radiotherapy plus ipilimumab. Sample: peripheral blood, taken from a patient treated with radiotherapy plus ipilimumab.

The CDR3 nucleotides read TGTGCCAGCAGCTTGAGCCAGGGACAGGGCTACACCGGGGAGCTGTTTTTT. Translated: CASSLSQGQGYTGELFF. The gene calls are TRBV5-4 and TRBJ2-2; 9 nucleotides match TRBD1. Germline V gene lookup returns CDR1 SGHNT and CDR2 YYREEE (reference sequence). This CDR3 is built from 17 residues. With 1 base clipped from V and 3 bases from J, the junction kept 7 bases outside the gene matches.